The clone carrying this T cell receptor beta chain was seen only a few times. Its matching antigen is unknown. PCR involved 60 Vbeta and 13 Jbeta primers. Original processing methods: A later analysis tallied 80 million to 100 million unique TCR beta chains, around 10 million of them shared. This table comes from immunoSEQ multiplex PCR, and its TCRdb copy is limited to in-frame clones, with some not included. V and J calls and clone size come straight from that table; D and trimming were deduced from the DNA. Among 150,000 or so clones listed, roughly 85% were seen once. The data derive from a study of cytomegalovirus exposure and HLA in healthy donors. Study-wide points: Within a later analysis, the majority of CMV-associated TCR beta chains appeared HLA-restricted. What a later analysis reportedly showed was that an Asian-associated ancestry cluster had fewer N-insertions than the approximately 700-donor mean.

Sequencing was done on a sample of PBMCs. The TCR originated in a male donor in good health and CMV-seronegative.

The CDR3 reads CASSHGGPSNTGELFF. The DNA for the CDR3 is TGCGCCAGCAGCCATGGAGGGCCCTCGAACACCGGGGAGCTGTTTTTT. The chain recombines TRBV5-1 with TRBJ2-2, with D possibly TRBD2 on 6 matching bases. The CDR3 totals 16 residues. Per germline, CDR1 SGHRS and CDR2 YFSETQ. The V end was cut by 4 bases, the J end by 0 bases, with 13 bases between.